The 32 T cell receptor beta chains reported below all come from one sample, sequenced in a study of blood T cells in healthy people across ages (dated by TCRdb to between 2015 and 2017). Libraries were made using 5' RACE. These reads were obtained on an Illumina HiSeq 2500. The second PCR ran for about 6 to 12 cycles and used a J-beta primer mix along with a sample-barcoded 5' primer. The raw public reads went through TCRdb reprocessing: fastp at Q25, MiXCR clone calling, in-frame beta chains kept. Merged by CDR3 protein, the rows form single entries marked with the most common genes and DNA. The sample records approximately 690,000 distinct CDR3 sequences, under 70% of which are singletons. Together, the top ten hold around 37% of the sample. The material sequenced was blood. The receptors were sampled from a man in his fifties or sixties in good health.

This clonotype was observed a handful of times. This rearrangement joins TRBV20-1 to TRBJ2-4; 8 bases align to TRBD2. The CDR3 is 15 residues long. Germline V gene lookup returns CDR1 DFQATT and CDR2 SNEGSKA (reference sequence). With V trimmed by 0 bases and J by 8 bases, 9 bases remained unmatched. The CDR3 DNA follows: TGCAGTGCTAGAGAGTTTCTCGGGGGGGCGGACATTCAGTACTTC. Protein: CSAREFLGGADIQYF.

In its sample, this clonotype was seen a few times. The chain employs TRBV20-1 and TRBJ1-2; D uncertain. Trimming cost V 1 base and J 1 base, with 16 bases left between them. The germline V gene has CDR1 DFQATT and CDR2 SNEGSKA (reference sequence). There are 16 residues in the CDR3. CDR3 region: CSARAGEGSFNYGYTF. In DNA form, the CDR3 reads TGCAGTGCTAGAGCCGGGGAGGGTTCCTTTAACTATGGCTACACCTTC.

The chain recombines TRBV5-1 with TRBJ2-1; D could derive from TRBD1 or TRBD2 (5 bases each). The V gene's germline CDR1 is SGHRS and CDR2 YFSETQ. This CDR3 spans 14 amino acids. Deletions cut 5 bases from V and 8 bases from J, with 17 bases between. The CDR3 region is CASSGRGAADEQFF. The CDR3 region has the DNA TGCGCCAGCAGTGGGCGAGGGGCCGCGGATGAGCAGTTCTTC. The full variable domain, completed using reference TRBV5-1 and TRBJ2-1, is KAGVTQTPRYLIKTRGQQVTLSCSPISGHRSVSWYQQTPGQGLQFLFEYFSETQRNKGNFPGRFSGRQFSNSRSEMNVSTLELGDSALYLCASSGRGAADEQFFGPGTRLTVL.

The V call is TRBV3-1, the J call TRBJ1-2, with no clear D. V lost 5 bases to trimming and J lost 8 bases, with 9 bases between them. This CDR3 region has 11 residues. CDR1 and CDR2 (germline): LGHDT, YNNKEL (reference sequence). The CDR3 region has the DNA TGTGCCAGCAGCTTTGGGGAGGGCTACACCTTC. Protein sequence: CASSFGEGYTF.

This clonotype has more than one count but fewer than ten. This chain joins TRBV20-1 and TRBJ2-1; D is perhaps TRBD2 (6 bases). The CDR3 has 11 residues. V was shortened by 6 bases and J by 6 bases, with 9 bases between the two germline ends. Germline lookup yields CDR1 DFQATT and CDR2 SNEGSKA (reference sequence). The CDR3 loop is CSAVAVNEQFF. CDR3 sequence (DNA): TGCAGTGCAGTAGCGGTCAATGAGCAGTTCTTC.

The chain has TRBV20-1 and TRBJ1-1; D remains unclear. Germline-derived CDR1 and CDR2 are DFQATT and SNEGSKA (reference sequence). The length of the CDR3 is 12 residues. V lost 6 bases and J 6 bases, leaving 14 bases between the germline ends. CDR3 sequence: CSASSGRSEAFF. CDR3 in DNA: TGCAGTGCATCATCGGGGAGATCTGAAGCTTTCTTT.

This clonotype was observed a handful of times. The chain joins TRBV4-2 to TRBJ2-5; D is possibly TRBD1 (5 bases). The CDR3 covers 15 residues. V gave up 1 base and J gave up 3 bases, with 12 bases separating them. Germline V CDR1 and CDR2: LGHNA, YNFKEQ. CDR3 protein: CASSQGLRREETQYF. CDR3 nucleotide sequence: TGTGCCAGCAGCCAAGGCCTCCGCAGGGAAGAGACCCAGTACTTC.

The chain employs TRBV20-1 and TRBJ2-5; D not resolved. Germline V lookup: CDR1 DFQATT, CDR2 SNEGSKA (reference sequence). The CDR3 spans 14 residues. The V gene lost 0 bases and the J gene lost 2 bases, with 10 bases spanning the gap. CDR3 in DNA: TGCAGTGCTAGAGATCAGACAACTCAAGAGACCCAGTACTTC. It codes for CSARDQTTQETQYF.

The chain has TRBV2 and TRBJ2-6; D unresolved. Germline V gene sequence: CDR1 SNHLY, CDR2 FYNNEI. V lost 4 bases and J 0 bases, leaving 13 bases between the germline ends. CDR3 length equals 17 residues. The CDR3 region has the DNA TGTGCCAGCAGTGTTCGCAGCCCTAACTCTGGGGCCAACGTCCTGACTTTC. It encodes CASSVRSPNSGANVLTF.

The chain has TRBV25-1 and TRBJ1-4; D call uncertain. Germline V lookup: CDR1 MGHDK, CDR2 SYGVNS. This CDR3 comprises 16 residues. Trimming removed 10 bases from V and 3 bases from J, with 21 bases in between. The CDR3 sequence: CATVPTDTVANEKLFF. The CDR3 DNA is TGTGCCACCGTCCCCACCGATACCGTGGCTAATGAAAAACTGTTTTTT.

The count of this clonotype is one. This chain joins TRBV15 and TRBJ2-3; TRBD2 matches 9 bases. CDR3 size: 15 residues. Trimming removed 5 bases from V and 0 bases from J; junction bases left unmatched: 3. Per germline, CDR1 LNHNV and CDR2 YYDKDF (reference sequence). CDR3 protein: CATSSSGGSTDTQYF. CDR3 bases: TGTGCCACCAGCTCGAGCGGGGGGAGCACAGATACGCAGTATTTT.

The chain joins TRBV5-1 to TRBJ1-1, with 9 bases that match TRBD1. V lost 1 base, J lost 0 bases, and 4 bases stayed unmatched. Germline V gene sequence: CDR1 SGHRS, CDR2 YFSETQ. The CDR3 covers 16 residues. Here the CDR3 reads CASSLWDRAMNTEAFF. In DNA, the CDR3 is TGCGCCAGCAGCTTGTGGGACAGGGCAATGAACACTGAAGCTTTCTTT.

This clonotype was picked up a small number of times. CDR3 sequence: CASSEGLAGGEQFF. CDR3 coding DNA: TGTGCCAGCAGTGAAGGACTAGCGGGAGGTGAGCAGTTCTTC. This sequence joins TRBV2 and TRBJ2-1; TRBD2 aligns across 13 bases. With V trimmed by 1 base and J by 9 bases, 0 bases remained unmatched. Germline V gene sequence: CDR1 SNHLY, CDR2 FYNNEI. The CDR3 extends over 14 amino acids. Full variable domain (outside the CDR3, taken from reference TRBV2 and TRBJ2-1): EPEVTQTPSHQVTQMGQEVILRCVPISNHLYFYWYRQILGQKVEFLVSFYNNEISEKSEIFDDQFSVERPDGSNFTLKIRSTKLEDSAMYFCASSEGLAGGEQFFGPGTRLTVL.

V and J are TRBV6-5 and TRBJ1-1; D uncertain. The V and J ends lost 4 bases and 1 base respectively, with 19 bases between them. The CDR3 runs to 17 residues. CDR1 MNHEY and CDR2 SVGAGI come from the germline V gene. The CDR3 here is CASSSHAAGQKNTEAFF. CDR3 DNA: TGTGCCAGCAGTTCTCATGCTGCGGGCCAAAAGAACACTGAAGCTTTCTTT.

V gene TRBV20-1 combines with J gene TRBJ2-3; 9 nucleotides match TRBD2. The CDR3 consists of 13 residues. The junction had 4 bases not matched to a gene; V was cut back by 5 bases and J by 4 bases. Germline V gene sequence: CDR1 DFQATT, CDR2 SNEGSKA (reference sequence). The CDR3, as DNA: TGCAGTGCTCTCGCGGGGGGGGCAGATACGCAGTATTTT. Translated, it gives CSALAGGADTQYF.

The sample holds one count of this clonotype. The chain carries TRBV5-6 and TRBJ1-2, with D possibly being TRBD1 (6 bases). The CDR3 is 14 amino acids. V was trimmed by 3 bases and J by 1 base, leaving 10 bases between them. Germline CDR1 reads SGHDT; CDR2 reads YYEEEE. The CDR3: CASSSGVFNYGYTF. DNA of the CDR3: TGTGCCAGCAGCTCAGGGGTCTTTAACTATGGCTACACCTTC.

The chain combines TRBV6-2 or TRBV6-3 with TRBJ2-5; 9 bases align to TRBD1. This CDR3 is 16 amino acids long. J gave up 2 bases and V 7 bases, and 11 bases lay outside the gene matches. The germline CDR1 and CDR2 sequences are MNHEY and SVGEGT. The CDR3 DNA is TGTGCCAGCACCGAAGAAACTGGGACAGGGCAAGAGACCCAGTACTTC. This gives the protein CASTEETGTGQETQYF.

This clonotype was seen more than once but under ten times. The genes are TRBV9 and TRBJ2-3; D gene ambiguous. Trimming left V 0 bases short and J 6 bases short, with 14 bases between. CDR1 is SGDLS, CDR2 YYNGEE, per germline. This CDR3 comprises 15 residues. DNA of the CDR3: TGTGCCAGCAGCGTAGCCCCCAGCTGGTCCGATACGCAGTATTTT. It encodes CASSVAPSWSDTQYF.

The chain carries TRBV6-2 or TRBV6-3 and TRBJ2-3; 15 bases agree with TRBD2. Germline loops: CDR1 MNHEY, CDR2 SVGEGT. This CDR3 has 19 amino acids. V shed 0 bases, J shed 6 bases, and the junction held 10 bases outside the gene matches. CDR3 bases: TGTGCCAGCAGTTACTCCCCCCGGACTAGCGGGGGGGCGTTGGATACGCAGTATTTT. The encoded protein is CASSYSPRTSGGALDTQYF.

The table lists this clonotype with a few counts. The CDR3 DNA is TGCAGCGTTGGGATCGGGGGTAATGAGCAGTTCTTC. Its protein product is CSVGIGGNEQFF. V gene TRBV29-1 combines with J gene TRBJ2-1; perhaps TRBD2 as D (6 bases). Germline V CDR1 and CDR2: SQVTM, ANQGSEA. The CDR3 consists of 12 residues. Trimming removed 4 bases at V and 7 bases at J, with 11 bases between.

J is TRBJ1-2 and V is TRBV7-8, with D tentatively TRBD1 (5 bases). CDR1 and CDR2 from the germline V gene are SGHVS and FQNEAQ. With 0 bases removed from V and 6 bases from J, the gap between germline ends came to 17 bases. This CDR3 has 16 residues. In DNA, the CDR3 is TGTGCCAGCAGCTTAGCCTATTCCCCAGGGTCGGATGGCTACACCTTC. It translates to CASSLAYSPGSDGYTF.

The chain has TRBV4-1 and TRBJ1-4; D is uncertain. Per germline, CDR1 MGHRA and CDR2 YSYEKL. This CDR3 is built from 15 residues. Trimming left V 2 bases short and J 0 bases short, with 7 bases between. CDR3 region: CASSQPPATNEKLFF. For the CDR3, the DNA is TGCGCCAGCAGCCAACCACCGGCAACTAATGAAAAACTGTTTTTT.

The chain links TRBV4-2 to TRBJ2-5, with 14 bases matching TRBD2. Looked up from germline, CDR1 is LGHNA and CDR2 is YNFKEQ. The CDR3 sequence is 17 residues long. The J segment lost 5 bases and the V segment lost 2 bases, leaving 7 bases of the junction unmatched. CDR3 loop: CASSQSTSGGAYETQYF. The CDR3 DNA reads as TGTGCCAGCAGCCAATCGACTAGCGGGGGGGCCTATGAGACCCAGTACTTC.

V and J are TRBV6-6 and TRBJ1-4; no reliable D call. Trimming took off 5 bases at V and 5 bases at J, with 6 bases between the two ends. CDR3 size: 12 residues. Germline CDR1 is MNHNY and CDR2 is SVGAGI (reference sequence). Here the CDR3 DNA reads TGTGCCAGCAGTATGGGCAATGAAAAACTGTTTTTT. Its protein product is CASSMGNEKLFF.

Turning to this clonotype: With a much larger clone just one base away, this may be a read error. The chain combines TRBV29-1 with TRBJ2-1; TRBD1 matches at 8 bases. This CDR3 is built from 13 residues. V dropped 8 bases and J dropped 8; count of bases not matched to a gene: 11. Germline V gives CDR1 SQVTM, CDR2 ANQGSEA. The CDR3 sequence is CSNTQGVKDEQFF. DNA for the CDR3: TGCAGCAACACACAGGGGGTGAAAGATGAGCAGTTCTTC.

The chain joins TRBV5-1 to TRBJ2-5, with TRBD2 identical over 8 bases. CDR1 is SGHRS and CDR2 is YFSETQ in the germline V gene. Trimming at V came to 3 bases and at J to 3 bases, leaving 7 bases not matched to a gene. This CDR3 spans 15 amino acids. In DNA, the CDR3 is TGCGCCAGCAGCTACCGGGGGACTAGAGAAGAGACCCAGTACTTC. Translation: CASSYRGTREETQYF.

This chain connects TRBV20-1 to TRBJ1-6; 10 nucleotides agree with TRBD1. Germline CDR1 DFQATT, CDR2 SNEGSKA (reference sequence). The CDR3 runs 18 residues. Trimming took 5 bases from V and 6 from J; bases not matched to a gene: 16. The CDR3 loop is CSAHIRTGGLGGNSPLHF. For the CDR3, the DNA is TGCAGTGCTCACATTAGGACAGGGGGATTAGGCGGTAATTCACCCCTCCACTTT.

V is TRBV9 and J is TRBJ2-5; D unresolved. The length of the CDR3 is 15 residues. The V end lost 3 bases, the J end lost 4 bases, and 16 bases lay between the germline ends. Germline loops: CDR1 SGDLS, CDR2 YYNGEE. This CDR3 is CASSAHLERSETQYF. As DNA, the CDR3 is TGTGCCAGCAGCGCCCATCTCGAGAGGTCAGAGACCCAGTACTTC.

The sample holds one count of this clonotype. The CDR3 loop reads CSARGPQAGGHGELFF. The CDR3 DNA is TGCAGTGCTAGAGGTCCCCAAGCGGGGGGGCACGGGGAGCTGTTTTTT. V and J are TRBV20-1 and TRBJ2-2; TRBD2 aligns across 10 bases. This CDR3 region has 16 residues. V shed 1 base and J 7 bases; nucleotides not matched to a gene: 9. Looked up from germline, CDR1 is DFQATT and CDR2 is SNEGSKA (reference sequence).

The rearrangement joins TRBV6-2 or TRBV6-3 to TRBJ1-4; D is undetermined. Trimming took off 6 bases at V and 7 bases at J, with 6 bases between the two ends. The germline V gene has CDR1 MNHEY and CDR2 SVGEGT. The CDR3 consists of 11 residues. CDR3 bases: TGTGCCAGCAGCCACGGTGAAAAACTGTTTTTT. This sequence encodes CASSHGEKLFF.

This sequence joins TRBV20-1 and TRBJ2-3; D call uncertain. This CDR3 spans 19 amino acids. V gave up 6 bases and J gave up 0 bases, with 28 bases separating them. CDR1 and CDR2 from the germline V gene are DFQATT and SNEGSKA (reference sequence). CDR3 loop: CSARPYFARGATSTDTQYF. DNA for the CDR3: TGCAGTGCCAGGCCCTATTTCGCCCGTGGAGCTACTAGCACAGATACGCAGTATTTT.

The chain is built from TRBV11-2 and TRBJ2-2; unclear D gene. The V and J ends lost 3 bases and 8 bases respectively, with 7 bases between them. CDR1 is SGHAT, CDR2 FQNNGV, per germline. The CDR3 sequence is 12 residues long. The CDR3 spells CASSFRVGELFF. In nucleotides, the CDR3 is TGTGCCAGCAGCTTCAGAGTGGGGGAGCTGTTTTTT.